The entry below gives a single T cell receptor (beta chain) sequence along with its context. Its antigen remains unidentified. No quality values exist for individual bases; no much larger clone is one base distant. Interpreted using the paper, the treatment or condition label stands for: oral pan-JAK inhibitor, 5-10 mg twice daily. From alopecia areata patients, peripheral blood was collected along with lesional scalp punch biopsies. PBMCs were isolated by density centrifugation and stained for CD3, CD4 and CD8, after which CD4+ and CD8+ T cells were sorted on a FACSAria. The source of the sample is a study of CD8+ T cells in alopecia areata (dated by TCRdb to 2016 to 2019). Regarding the study in general: The treated patients, all with moderate-to-severe alopecia areata, were enrolled in an open-label pilot trial of oral tofacitinib given at 5 to 10 mg twice daily. Tofacitinib was administered for 6 to 18 months, and 6 months of follow-up off drug were then conducted to assess delayed response and recurrence. For the treated patients, the SALT score, which quantifies what percentage of scalp surface area is affected, served as the measure of disease severity. The study used high-throughput TCRbeta sequencing to examine T cell clonal expansion in alopecia areata, in both the C3H/HeJ mouse model and human patients. On the human side, TCRbeta sequencing was run on scalp tissue and on sorted CD4+ and CD8+ peripheral blood T cells from healthy controls and from alopecia areata patients with either patchy or totalis/universalis disease. Patients on tofacitinib were biopsied at baseline and after 4 and 24 weeks of treatment, and several of the patients also had a later scalp biopsy. Clonality in the scalp was compared among normal scalp (n=4), patchy alopecia areata scalp (n=8), and alopecia totalis/universalis scalp (n=8). RNA was obtained with the PAXgene miRNA kit for fixed scalp, the miRNeasy kit for PBMCs, and the RNeasy kit for mouse skin. immunoSEQ multiplex PCR using 35 Vbeta forward primers and 13 Jbeta reverse primers was used to amplify TCRbeta CDR3 regions.

The library was produced with the immunoSEQ multiplex PCR assay. For TCR sequencing, RNA was extracted from every sample and reverse transcribed into cDNA to serve as template. First-strand cDNA was synthesized with SuperScript III using a 2:1 mix of oligo-dT and random hexamers. Amplification bias was assessed with a synthetic immune receptor repertoire, and residual bias was removed computationally. The study's processing was this. After raw reads were preprocessed to remove errors, the CDR3 was defined following IMGT conventions as running from the conserved cysteine to phenylalanine. Clonality was computed as 1 minus the Shannon entropy, with the entropy normalized by log2 of the number of productive unique TCRs. Whether each scalp clone was CD4 or CD8 was inferred by checking scalp TCRbeta sequences against the CD4 and CD8 repertoires from sorted blood. Not all clones reach the TCRdb copy of this immuneACCESS table, which keeps in-frame sequences only. Checked studies attribute under half of the gap to unresolved V genes and leave the rest unexplained. V, J and clone size are taken as reported in that table, and D and trimming were inferred from the DNA itself. This sample holds 150,000 to 200,000 clones; around 60% were observed only once. The ten largest clones capture approximately 1.2% of the sample.

Reading from cysteine to phenylalanine, the CDR3 counts 14 amino acids. CDR3 DNA only is kept here, 42 bases in frame from base 1. CDR1 and CDR2 were assigned from the germline V gene as MGHRA and YSYEKL. V is cut by 1 base and J by 12 bases, and the space between the germline ends is 13 bases. General findings and caveats noted by the study authors: During tofacitinib treatment, many expanded lesional clones remained in scalp and blood, and this persistence may partly explain relapse after treatment is stopped. Shared TCR sequences between patients were less evident than in mice, which may be partly attributable to HLA diversity in the patient population. Resident alphabeta T cells in normal human skin are also sequenced, complicating scalp TCR repertoire analysis, unlike mouse skin dominated by gammadelta T cells. The treated cohort was small, with a single nonresponder, so links between baseline CD8+ expansion and response need larger studies. Tofacitinib significantly decreased scalp clonality and the number of expanded CD8+ clones among the top 100 scalp clones. Lesional scalp, especially in alopecia totalis/universalis, showed higher clonality and more expanded CD8+ clones than normal scalp, suggesting antigenic drive.

The sequence is built from TRBV4-1 and TRBJ1-6; the D gene remains uncertain. This TCR derives from a human donor with alopecia areata. The sample in question was CD4+ T cells sorted from blood, obtained between weeks 49 and 50, from a patient treated with tofacitinib. The CDR3 in this case is CASSQGERDGPLHF. The nucleotide sequence is TGCGCCAGCAGCCAAGGTGAGAGGGATGGACCCCTCCACTTT.